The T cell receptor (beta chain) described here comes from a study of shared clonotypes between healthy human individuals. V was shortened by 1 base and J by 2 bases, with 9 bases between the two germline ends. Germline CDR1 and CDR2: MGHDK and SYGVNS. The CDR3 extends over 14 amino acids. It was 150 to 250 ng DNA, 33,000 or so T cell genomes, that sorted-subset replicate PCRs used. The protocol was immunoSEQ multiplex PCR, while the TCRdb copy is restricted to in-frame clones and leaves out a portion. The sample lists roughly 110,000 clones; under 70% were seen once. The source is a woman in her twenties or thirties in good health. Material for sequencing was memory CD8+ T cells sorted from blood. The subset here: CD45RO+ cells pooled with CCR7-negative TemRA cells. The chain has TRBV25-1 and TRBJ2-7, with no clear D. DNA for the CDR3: TGTGCCAGCAGTGAATCCAAGGGAACCTACGAGCAGTACTTC. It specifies CASSESKGTYEQYF.